These T cell receptor beta chains were read from a single sample in a study of T-cell memory formation after mild COVID-19. From the 5' RACE reads, TCRdb called clonotypes with MiXCR, one entry per CDR3 protein. This repertoire shows over 70,000 distinct CDR3 sequences, roughly 16% found once; its top ten account for approximately 40%. The source material was PBMCs or a T cell subset sorted from them (not recorded which). Every receptor here comes from a young man who had mild COVID-19 (a few samples of this study predate the infection). Cell type and time point are not known. Both conserved end residues are trimmed from each CDR3.

v_call: TRBV28; j_call: TRBJ2-1; cdr3_aa: ASSFPGDDEQF
v_call: TRBV24-1; j_call: TRBJ2-3; cdr3_aa: ATSAVQSTDTQY
v_call: TRBV11-2; j_call: TRBJ2-3; cdr3_aa: ASSLGGGGFTDTQY
v_call: TRBV5-1; j_call: TRBJ2-5; cdr3_aa: ASSLRGLETQY
v_call: TRBV7-9; j_call: TRBJ1-1; cdr3_aa: ASSSTSRGPQRSTEAF
v_call: TRBV6-5; j_call: TRBJ2-7; cdr3_aa: ASSPTSTEQY
v_call: TRBV7-9; j_call: TRBJ1-2; cdr3_aa: ASSDRVNFNGYT
v_call: TRBV12-3/TRBV12-4; j_call: TRBJ2-3; cdr3_aa: ASRPGLAPWNTQY
v_call: TRBV6-2/TRBV6-3; j_call: TRBJ2-7; cdr3_aa: ASSRGIRDEQY
v_call: TRBV4-1; j_call: TRBJ1-2; cdr3_aa: ASSQDWNRHDYGYT
v_call: TRBV12-3/TRBV12-4; j_call: TRBJ2-5; cdr3_aa: ASSFVPRSPPQETQY